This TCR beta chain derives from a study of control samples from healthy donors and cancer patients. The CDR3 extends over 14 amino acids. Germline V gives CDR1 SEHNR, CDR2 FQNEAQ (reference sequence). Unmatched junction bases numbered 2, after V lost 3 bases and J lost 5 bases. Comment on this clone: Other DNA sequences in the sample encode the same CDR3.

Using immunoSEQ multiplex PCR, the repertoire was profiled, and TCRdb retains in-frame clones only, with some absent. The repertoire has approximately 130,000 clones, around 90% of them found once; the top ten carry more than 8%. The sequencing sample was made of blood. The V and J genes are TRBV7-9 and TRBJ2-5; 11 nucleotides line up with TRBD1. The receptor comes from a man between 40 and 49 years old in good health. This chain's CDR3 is CASSLGTGGETQYF. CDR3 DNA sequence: TGTGCCAGCAGCTTGGGGACAGGGGGGGAGACCCAGTACTTC.